A selection of T cell receptor beta chains follows, all from one sample in a study of CD8 T cells in Susac syndrome. One entry per CDR3 protein results from TCRdb running MiXCR on the immunoSEQ multiplex PCR reads. The sample lists some 200,000 distinct CDR3 sequences, under 97% occurring once. The sequenced material came from CD4+ T cells from PBMCs. These receptors were taken from a human donor with Susac syndrome. The CDR3 runs from the conserved cysteine through the conserved F or W.

>TRBV6-4|TRBJ1-6
CASSLERNNSPLHF
>TRBV7-9|TRBJ2-5
CASSSLGTGGPSVGETQYF
>TRBV11-2|TRBJ1-2
CASSYAPGPGYTF
>TRBV27|TRBJ2-5
CASSFSGGARETQYF
>TRBV7-2|TRBJ1-5
CASSLDNYSNQPQHF
>TRBV30|TRBJ2-7
CAWKRDYEQYF
>TRBV6-5|TRBJ1-5
CASSYDVGGRQPQHF
>TRBV5-4|TRBJ2-7
CASSLPGGPSYEQYF
>TRBV5-4|TRBJ1-6
CASSLLGVDSPLHF
>TRBV3-1|TRBJ1-1
CASSQDRGQGAFF
>TRBV12-3/TRBV12-4|TRBJ2-2
CASSLLGSGSSGELFF
>TRBV4-2|TRBJ2-3
CASSHILAGGTDTQYF
>TRBV5-1|TRBJ1-1
CASSMGQVNTEAFF
>TRBV6-6|TRBJ2-2
CATHPGQGTGELFF
>TRBV20-1|TRBJ2-1
CSARGLAGFNEQFF
>TRBV7-2|TRBJ2-5
CASSKGPEETQYF
>TRBV12-3/TRBV12-4|TRBJ2-5
CASRRGGPETQYF
>TRBV30|TRBJ2-7
CAWSLDSSYEQYF
>TRBV19|TRBJ2-1
CASTPGGYYNEQFF
>TRBV5-1|TRBJ1-2
CASSLSGNYGYTF
>TRBV19|TRBJ2-5
CASSMGAGTQYF
>TRBV4-2|TRBJ2-1
CASSRAGGDHNEQFF
>TRBV20-1|TRBJ1-3
CSATRDLSGNTIYF
>TRBV20-1|TRBJ2-5
CSARTVGETQYF
>TRBV2|TRBJ1-5
CASSVGMGNQPQHF
>TRBV20-1|TRBJ2-5
CSARDQKTQYF
>TRBV7-2|TRBJ1-2
CASSTEPEDYGYTF
>TRBV4-1|TRBJ2-1
CASSQDREINEQFF
>TRBV7-3|TRBJ2-1
CASSLNRQVYNEQFF
>TRBV29-1|TRBJ1-1
CSVTGTGINTEAFF
>TRBV20-1|TRBJ1-1
CSASYPQVSTEAFF